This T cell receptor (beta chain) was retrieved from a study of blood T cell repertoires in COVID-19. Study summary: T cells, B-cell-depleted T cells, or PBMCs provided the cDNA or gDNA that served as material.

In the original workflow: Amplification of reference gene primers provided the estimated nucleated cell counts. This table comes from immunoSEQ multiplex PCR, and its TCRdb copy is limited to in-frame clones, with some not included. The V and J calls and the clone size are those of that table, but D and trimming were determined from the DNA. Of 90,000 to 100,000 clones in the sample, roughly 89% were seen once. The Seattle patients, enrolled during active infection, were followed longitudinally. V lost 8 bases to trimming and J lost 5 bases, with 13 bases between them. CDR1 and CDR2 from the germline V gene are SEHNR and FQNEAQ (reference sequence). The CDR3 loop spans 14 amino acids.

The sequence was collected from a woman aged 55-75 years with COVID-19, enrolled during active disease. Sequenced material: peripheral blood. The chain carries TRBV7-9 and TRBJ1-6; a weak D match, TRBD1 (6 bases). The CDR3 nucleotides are TGTGCCAGCGGAGAACAGGGTAATAATTCACCCCTCCACTTT. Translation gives CASGEQGNNSPLHF.